This T cell receptor (beta chain) stems from a study of control samples from healthy donors and cancer patients. Using immunoSEQ multiplex PCR, the repertoire was profiled, and TCRdb retains in-frame clones only, with some absent. Altogether 150,000 to 200,000 clones are present, approximately 90% being singletons, with the ten largest covering around 12%. From germline, CDR1 is SEHNR and CDR2 FQNEAQ (reference sequence). CDR3 length equals 16 residues. V lost 5 bases, J lost 6 bases, and 19 bases lay in between. The sequenced sample consisted of blood. The sequence derives from a man aged 30 to 39 in good health. The J gene is TRBJ2-2, the V gene TRBV7-9; a possible D gene is TRBD1 (5 bases). CDR3 sequence reads: CASSHGRGGKAGELFF. CDR3 nucleotides: TGTGCCAGCAGCCATGGAAGGGGCGGTAAGGCCGGGGAGCTGTTTTTT.